This T cell receptor (beta chain) was identified in a study of shared clonotypes between healthy human individuals. For the study at large: Each donor's CD8 memory used one plate, CD8 naive two, each CD4 subset three.

Germline V gene lookup returns CDR1 KGHSH and CDR2 LQKENI. CDR3 size: 14 residues. Trimming cost V 3 bases and J 3 bases; bases outside gene matches: 2. Study-level results: Naive subsets generally had larger estimated richness than memory subsets.

There are a few counts of this clone. Its antigen remains unidentified. Other DNA sequences from this sample encode an identical CDR3 as well. The repertoire was sequenced with immunoSEQ multiplex PCR; TCRdb's copy has only in-frame clones and lacks some. Of about 1 million clones detected, under 80% appear once; the ten largest clones hold around 1.4%. The TCR originated in a man aged 18-30 years in good health. Sequenced input: memory CD4+ T cells sorted from blood. Sample subset: CD45RA-negative fraction. This sequence joins TRBV18 and TRBJ1-2, with 9 bases aligning to TRBD1. The CDR3 loop reads CASSPGQGYYGYTF. The CDR3 DNA reads as TGTGCCAGCTCACCGGGACAGGGCTACTATGGCTACACCTTC.